The following is a TCR beta chain sequence with its context. The data originate from a study of long-term antiretroviral therapy in people with HIV. In the study overall: The earliest specimens came about a decade ahead of the 2015 immediate-ART recommendation.

Samples were assayed with immunoSEQ v3.0 at survey level. Sequenced by immunoSEQ multiplex PCR; TCRdb stores in-frame clones only, minus some. The sample yields around 15,000 clones, approximately 90% seen once. Trimming removed 4 bases from V and 0 bases from J, with 12 bases in between. CDR1 and CDR2 from the germline V gene are MGHRA and YSYEKL. This CDR3 is 15 amino acids long. This receptor was identified in a woman in her forties with HIV. The rearrangement uses TRBV4-1 and TRBJ1-1; perhaps TRBD1 as D (5 bases). The input for sequencing was unsorted PBMCs, taken 0.6 years after starting antiretroviral therapy. CDR3 sequence (DNA): TGCGCCAGCAGCCGCCAGACAGAGATGAACACTGAAGCTTTCTTT. Its protein product is CASSRQTEMNTEAFF.